The 17 T cell receptor beta chains below all came from one sample that was sequenced in a study of cytomegalovirus exposure and HLA in healthy donors. With 60 Vbeta and 13 Jbeta primers, the PCR was carried out. The table came from immunoSEQ multiplex PCR; TCRdb's copy has only in-frame clones and leaves some out. Of over 100,000 clones detected, less than 80% appear once; the ten largest clones hold 1.8%. Source material: PBMCs. The source of these receptors is a female donor in good health and CMV-seropositive.

This rearrangement joins TRBV28 to TRBJ1-1, with D perhaps matching TRBD1 (5 bases). Trimming stripped 2 bases from V and 4 bases from J, with 8 bases between. Germline V CDR1 and CDR2: MDHEN, SYDVKM. The CDR3 has 13 amino acids. The CDR3 spells CASSLRQLTEAFF. CDR3 nucleotides: TGTGCCAGCAGTTTAAGACAGCTCACTGAAGCTTTCTTT.

The chain uses TRBV28 and TRBJ2-1; 7 bases are shared with TRBD1. V lost 2 bases and J lost 6; bases outside the gene matches: 7. The CDR3 loop spans 15 amino acids. CDR1 and CDR2 from the germline V gene are MDHEN and SYDVKM. As DNA, the CDR3 is TGTGCCAGCAGTTTAGACAGGGAGAACCTCAATGAGCAGTTCTTC. Translating it yields CASSLDRENLNEQFF.

V gene TRBV18 combines with J gene TRBJ2-5, with D possibly being TRBD1 (7 bases). Germline loops: CDR1 KGHSH, CDR2 LQKENI. Between the trimmed V and J ends, which lost 2 bases and 4 bases, there was a span of 11 bases. The CDR3 runs 14 residues. The chain's CDR3 is CASSPGQGGETQYF. In nucleotides, the CDR3 is TGTGCCAGCTCACCAGGGCAGGGGGGAGAGACCCAGTACTTC.

The chain links TRBV5-5 to TRBJ1-2, with D perhaps matching TRBD1 (6 bases). Germline V CDR1 and CDR2: SGHKS, YYEKEE (reference sequence). This CDR3 spans 15 amino acids. The ends were cut back, 4 bases at V and 0 bases at J, with 13 bases in the middle. The DNA of the CDR3 is TGTGCCAGCAGCCCTACGGGACAAGCTAACTATGGCTACACCTTC. It codes for CASSPTGQANYGYTF.

The CDR3 DNA reads as TGTGCCAGCAGCGAGACAGGGACGGGCACTGAAGCTTTCTTT. Its translation is CASSETGTGTEAFF. The rearrangement links TRBV9 to TRBJ1-1; 7 positions agree with TRBD1. The CDR3 extends over 14 amino acids. Per germline, CDR1 SGDLS and CDR2 YYNGEE. V was clipped by 3 bases and J by 4 bases; unmatched bases: 6.

In its sample, this clone was seen a few times. The chain uses TRBV5-1 and TRBJ2-3; 10 nucleotides agree with TRBD1. V lost 3 bases and J lost 3; bases outside the gene matches: 1. This CDR3 spans 14 amino acids. Looked up from germline, CDR1 is SGHRS and CDR2 is YFSETQ. The CDR3, as DNA: TGCGCCAGCAGCTGGGGACAGGGGACAGATACGCAGTATTTT. This gives the protein CASSWGQGTDTQYF.

The chain combines TRBV5-1 with TRBJ2-7, with 8 bases that match TRBD1. Germline values: CDR1 SGHRS, CDR2 YFSETQ. The V gene end was trimmed by 5 bases and the J gene end by 3 bases; junction bases not matched to a gene: 10. The CDR3 sequence is 15 residues long. The CDR3 nucleotides read TGCGCCAGCAGTTTCGGACAGGGATCTATCTACGAGCAGTACTTC. Translated: CASSFGQGSIYEQYF. Combining the CDR3 with reference TRBV5-1 and TRBJ2-7 gives the whole variable domain KAGVTQTPRYLIKTRGQQVTLSCSPISGHRSVSWYQQTPGQGLQFLFEYFSETQRNKGNFPGRFSGRQFSNSRSEMNVSTLELGDSALYLCASSFGQGSIYEQYFGPGTRLTVT.

The chain has TRBV6-5 and TRBJ2-2, with 7 bases lining up with TRBD1. The CDR3 sequence is 14 residues long. The junction had 5 bases not matched to a gene; V was cut back by 4 bases and J by 6 bases. Germline V lookup: CDR1 MNHEY, CDR2 SVGAGI. The CDR3 loop reads CASSSTGRAGELFF. The CDR3 DNA reads as TGTGCCAGCAGTTCGACAGGGCGGGCCGGGGAGCTGTTTTTT.

This rearrangement joins TRBV15 to TRBJ1-2; D not certain. Trimming pared 4 bases from V and 3 bases from J, leaving 12 bases between. The CDR3 loop spans 14 amino acids. CDR1 is LNHNV and CDR2 is YYDKDF in the germline V gene (reference sequence). The CDR3 reads CATSINTGYYGYTF. As DNA, the CDR3 is TGTGCCACCAGCATCAATACGGGGTACTATGGCTACACCTTC.

The chain has TRBV5-1 and TRBJ2-3, with 9 bases identical to TRBD2. Germline assignment: CDR1 SGHRS and CDR2 YFSETQ. CDR3 length: 14 amino acids. Unmatched junction bases numbered 3, after V lost 3 bases and J lost 4 bases. The CDR3 region is CASSSSGIADTQYF. CDR3 nucleotide sequence: TGCGCCAGCAGCTCTAGCGGGATCGCAGATACGCAGTATTTT.

The chain couples TRBV7-9 to TRBJ1-2; 11 bases match TRBD1. The V segment lost 8 bases and the J segment 8 bases; nucleotides outside the gene matches: 4. Germline V lookup: CDR1 SEHNR, CDR2 FQNEAQ (reference sequence). The CDR3 loop spans 12 amino acids. The CDR3 region is CASAGTGGGYTF. As DNA, the CDR3 is TGTGCCAGCGCCGGGACAGGGGGGGGCTACACCTTC.

V gene TRBV18 combines with J gene TRBJ2-1, with D maybe TRBD2 (5 bases). The CDR3 spans 13 residues. Germline CDR1 and CDR2: KGHSH and LQKENI. V lost 2 bases and J lost 7, with 9 bases in between. Written as DNA, the CDR3 is TGTGCCAGCTCACCAGGTCCGGGGAATGAGCAGTTCTTC. Its protein is CASSPGPGNEQFF.

J is TRBJ2-5 and V is TRBV5-4; D may be TRBD2 (6 bases). Per germline, CDR1 SGHNT and CDR2 YYREEE (reference sequence). The CDR3 is 14 residues long. V was pared by 0 bases and J by 5 bases, with 11 bases between. The CDR3 reads CASSLAGSSETQYF. CDR3 DNA sequence: TGTGCCAGCAGCTTGGCCGGGAGTTCGGAGACCCAGTACTTC. The full variable domain, with the rest looked up from reference TRBV5-4 and TRBJ2-5, is ETGVTQSPTHLIKTRGQQVTLRCSSQSGHNTVSWYQQALGQGPQFIFQYYREEENGRGNFPPRFSGLQFPNYSSELNVNALELDDSALYLCASSLAGSSETQYFGPGTRLLVL.

This sequence joins TRBV18 and TRBJ2-1, with unresolved D. CDR3 length: 15 amino acids. V was trimmed by 2 bases and J by 1 base, leaving 9 bases between them. CDR1 KGHSH and CDR2 LQKENI come from the germline V gene. The CDR3 protein is CASSPELISYNEQFF. In DNA form, the CDR3 reads TGTGCCAGCTCACCAGAGCTGATTTCCTACAATGAGCAGTTCTTC.

CDR3 sequence reads: CASSLWSTGGFNEQFF. The CDR3 DNA follows: TGTGCCAGCAGCTTGTGGTCGACAGGGGGCTTCAATGAGCAGTTCTTC. V and J are TRBV5-6 and TRBJ2-1, with 10 bases matching TRBD1. V lost 1 base, J lost 6 bases, and 7 bases stayed unmatched. Germline V CDR1 and CDR2: SGHDT, YYEEEE. The CDR3 consists of 16 residues.

This clone was seen just once. V gene TRBV7-8 combines with J gene TRBJ1-5; 9 nucleotides line up with TRBD1. V dropped 3 bases and J dropped 5; count of bases not matched to a gene: 5. Germline CDR1 SGHVS, CDR2 FQNEAQ. The CDR3 has 15 residues. DNA of the CDR3: TGTGCCAGCAGCTTGGGGACAGGGAGCGATCAGCCCCAGCATTTT. It is translated as CASSLGTGSDQPQHF.

The DNA for the CDR3 is TGTGCCAGCAGTGGCGGAGAAGCAGATCTAACCTACGAGCAGTACTTC. Translated: CASSGGEADLTYEQYF. V and J are TRBV25-1 and TRBJ2-7; no clear D gene. Trimming left V 4 bases short and J 2 bases short, with 18 bases between. Germline CDR1 MGHDK, CDR2 SYGVNS. The CDR3 loop spans 16 amino acids.